What follows are 14 T cell receptor beta chains derived from one specimen sequenced in a study of response to subunit inactivated influenza vaccine. TCRdb reanalysed the RT-PCR reads using MiXCR and keeps one entry per CDR3 protein. The sample lists about 700,000 distinct CDR3 sequences; roughly 13% were seen once. The sequenced sample was PBMCs from blood, obtained about 14 days before vaccination. These receptor sequences come from a man aged 45-60 years who received an inactivated influenza vaccine.

The CDR3, as DNA: TGTGCCAGCAGTGAGGGCCAGGTCGGCTCCTACAATGAGCAGTTCTTC. Translating it yields CASSEGQVGSYNEQFF. The chain joins TRBV2 to TRBJ2-1; D is unclear. The length of the CDR3 is 16 residues. CDR1 and CDR2 from the germline V gene are SNHLY and FYNNEI. Trimming left V 3 bases short and J 0 bases short, with 12 bases between.

This clonotype was counted many times. V and J are TRBV2 and TRBJ2-4; 9 bases are shared with TRBD1. The CDR3 is 13 amino acids. CDR1 is SNHLY and CDR2 is FYNNEI in the germline V gene. After removal of 7 bases from V and 6 bases from J, the junction contained 4 bases not matched to a gene. CDR3 nucleotides: TGTGCCAGCACCGCGGACAGGGGAAACATTCAGTACTTC. Encoded protein: CASTADRGNIQYF.

This chain joins TRBV12-3 or TRBV12-4 and TRBJ2-5; 11 bases are a match to TRBD2. With 7 bases clipped from V and 1 base from J, the junction kept 5 bases outside the gene matches. This CDR3 comprises 15 residues. The CDR3 sequence is CASTVGLAGQETQYF. The DNA for the CDR3 is TGTGCCAGCACCGTAGGACTAGCGGGCCAAGAGACCCAGTACTTC.

At least ten counts were recorded for this clonotype. The J gene is TRBJ2-7, the V gene TRBV5-1; D not certain. Trimming removed 1 base from V and 5 bases from J, with 7 bases in between. The germline V gene encodes CDR1 SGHRS and CDR2 YFSETQ. This CDR3 spans 12 amino acids. The chain's CDR3 is CASSLFADEQYF. The CDR3 DNA sequence: TGCGCCAGCAGCTTGTTTGCCGACGAGCAGTACTTC. Complete variable domain (other parts from reference TRBV5-1 and TRBJ2-7): KAGVTQTPRYLIKTRGQQVTLSCSPISGHRSVSWYQQTPGQGLQFLFEYFSETQRNKGNFPGRFSGRQFSNSRSEMNVSTLELGDSALYLCASSLFADEQYFGPGTRLTVT.

This clonotype was seen a handful of times. V and J are TRBV29-1 and TRBJ2-7; D is possibly TRBD2 (7 bases). Germline V gene sequence: CDR1 SQVTM, CDR2 ANQGSEA. The V and J ends lost 4 bases and 4 bases respectively, with 11 bases between them. This CDR3 contains 12 residues. The CDR3 nucleotides read TGCAGCGTTGCGGGGGGCCTTTACGAGCAGTACTTC. Its translation: CSVAGGLYEQYF.

This clonotype was seen ten or more times. The rearrangement uses TRBV7-3 and TRBJ2-1; perhaps TRBD1 as D (6 bases). The CDR3 covers 19 residues. CDR1 and CDR2 from the germline V gene are SGHTA and FQGTGA. V lost 2 bases and J 1 base, leaving 21 bases between the germline ends. CDR3 protein: CASSLGPHYRDGSYNEQFF. For the CDR3, the DNA is TGTGCCAGCAGCTTAGGCCCTCATTACAGGGACGGGTCCTACAATGAGCAGTTCTTC.

The gene calls are TRBV5-1 and TRBJ2-7; possible D gene TRBD2, 6 bases. V lost 0 bases and J lost 2, with 15 bases in between. The V gene's germline CDR1 is SGHRS and CDR2 YFSETQ. The CDR3 is 16 residues long. CDR3 protein: CASSLDGTAIAYEQYF. The CDR3 DNA is TGCGCCAGCAGCTTGGACGGGACTGCAATCGCCTACGAGCAGTACTTC.

This clonotype has more than one count but fewer than ten. The rearrangement links TRBV5-1 to TRBJ2-3, with D uncertain. V lost 1 base to trimming and J lost 0 bases, with 9 bases between them. Germline values: CDR1 SGHRS, CDR2 YFSETQ. CDR3 length equals 15 residues. This CDR3 is CASSLPAPSTDTQYF. The CDR3 coding sequence is TGCGCCAGCAGCTTGCCCGCGCCCAGCACAGATACGCAGTATTTT. Together with reference TRBV5-1 and TRBJ2-3, the CDR3 gives the full variable domain: KAGVTQTPRYLIKTRGQQVTLSCSPISGHRSVSWYQQTPGQGLQFLFEYFSETQRNKGNFPGRFSGRQFSNSRSEMNVSTLELGDSALYLCASSLPAPSTDTQYFGPGTRLTVL.

This clonotype appeared many times. The V gene is TRBV6-2 or TRBV6-3, the J gene TRBJ2-7, with 8 bases aligning to TRBD1. The CDR3 consists of 15 residues. Germline V CDR1 and CDR2: MNHEY, SVGEGT. Unmatched junction bases numbered 11, after V lost 6 bases and J lost 4 bases. CDR3 nucleotide sequence: TGTGCCAGCAGCCGCACCTTGACAGGGGTGTACGAGCAGTACTTC. It encodes CASSRTLTGVYEQYF.

This clonotype was detected only a few times. The genes are TRBV11-2 and TRBJ2-7, with a possible D match to TRBD2 (5 bases). The V gene lost 3 bases and the J gene lost 1 base, with 10 bases spanning the gap. Germline values: CDR1 SGHAT, CDR2 FQNNGV. The CDR3 has 14 amino acids. The chain's CDR3 is CASSFPGWSYEQYF. DNA of the CDR3: TGTGCCAGCAGCTTCCCGGGGTGGTCCTACGAGCAGTACTTC.

The genes are TRBV12-3 or TRBV12-4 and TRBJ1-2; unclear D gene. This CDR3 comprises 12 residues. Trimming shortened V by 0 bases and J by 7 bases, and 6 bases separated the two germline ends. The CDR3 loop is CASSLALSGYTF. In DNA, the CDR3 is TGTGCCAGCAGTTTAGCGCTAAGTGGCTACACCTTC.

The CDR3: CASRNLRGAVGWSGYTF. CDR3 nucleotide sequence: TGTGCCAGCAGAAACCTAAGGGGCGCGGTGGGTTGGAGTGGCTACACCTTC. V usage is TRBV5-6 and J usage is TRBJ1-2; possible D gene TRBD1, 5 bases. Germline loops: CDR1 SGHDT, CDR2 YYEEEE. This CDR3 is built from 17 residues. V was pared by 5 bases and J by 7 bases, with 27 bases between.

The chain combines TRBV20-1 with TRBJ1-2, with D possibly being TRBD1 (6 bases). CDR3 size: 13 residues. Germline lookup yields CDR1 DFQATT and CDR2 SNEGSKA (reference sequence). V was trimmed by 3 bases and J by 3 bases, leaving 11 bases between them. This chain's CDR3 is CSAREGGDYGYTF. The CDR3 nucleotides are TGCAGTGCTAGGGAAGGGGGGGACTATGGCTACACCTTC.

V and J are TRBV4-2 and TRBJ1-5; the D is unclear. The germline V and J ends were trimmed by 0 bases and 1 base, with 7 bases remaining between them. The CDR3 has 15 residues. Germline V lookup: CDR1 LGHNA, CDR2 YNFKEQ. The CDR3 protein is CASSQDGGSNQPQHF. CDR3 in DNA: TGTGCCAGCAGCCAAGATGGCGGGAGCAATCAGCCCCAGCATTTT.